A selection of T cell receptor beta chains follows, all from one sample in a study of response to subunit inactivated influenza vaccine. Via MiXCR, TCRdb re-called the RT-PCR reads, giving one row per CDR3 protein. The table lists about 240,000 distinct CDR3 sequences, less than 15% of them singletons. Sequences were derived from non-naive T cells sorted from PBMCs, sampled around two weeks before vaccination. Receptors were obtained from a man in his fifties who received an inactivated influenza vaccine. The CDR3 runs from the conserved cysteine through the conserved F or W. The D gene is left open where the match is weak. The size of a clone is reported for some rows only, either as once, few or many, or as a class for expanded clones.

TRBJ2-5	TRBV5-1	.	TRBD2	TGCGCCAGCAGCTTGGGTGGGACTAGCGGCTCACGCAGGCAAGAGACCCAGTACTTC	CASSLGGTSGSRRQETQYF
TRBJ2-2	TRBV28	few	.	TGTGCCAGCAGCTCCACCCGAGGCGCACAGGGGAACACCGGGGAGCTGTTTTTT	CASSSTRGAQGNTGELFF
TRBJ2-1	TRBV27	.	TRBD2	TGTGCCAGCAGTTCAATAGCGGGAGGGGGGGATGAGCAGTTCTTC	CASSSIAGGGDEQFF
TRBJ2-5	TRBV11-2	many	TRBD2	TGTGCCAGCAGCTTAGCCCTGACTAGCTTTGTTGAGACCCAGTACTTC	CASSLALTSFVETQYF
TRBJ2-5	TRBV11-2	.	TRBD1	TGTGCCAGCAGCATTAACAGGGGGCCGGGAGAGACCCAGTACTTC	CASSINRGPGETQYF
TRBJ2-1	TRBV5-1	many	TRBD1	TGCGCCAGCAGCTCTGGGACAGGGGGCAATGAGCAGTTCTTC	CASSSGTGGNEQFF
TRBJ2-5	TRBV6-2/TRBV6-3	.	.	TGTGCCAGCAGTTACGGACCCGTCTACGAGACCCAGTACTTC	CASSYGPVYETQYF
TRBJ1-3	TRBV5-4	few	TRBD1	TGTGCCAGCAGCTTGAGGGGACAGGGATCAATTAACTCTGGAAACACCATATATTTT	CASSLRGQGSINSGNTIYF
TRBJ2-7	TRBV4-2	.	.	TGTGCCAGCAGCCAAGATTTCACAGATCGACTCTACGAGCAGTACTTC	CASSQDFTDRLYEQYF
TRBJ1-1	TRBV5-6	.	TRBD1	TGTGCCAGCAGCTTCGGGGACAGGGGGCTTTCCGAAGCTTTCTTT	CASSFGDRGLSEAFF
TRBJ1-5	TRBV28	many	.	TGTGCCAGCAGTTTATTTACCGGGTCCCAGCATTTT	CASSLFTGSQHF
TRBJ2-7	TRBV12-3/TRBV12-4	many	.	TGTGCCAGCAGTAGAGGGGTGGTTCGCTACGAGCAGTACTTC	CASSRGVVRYEQYF
TRBJ2-5	TRBV2	few	TRBD2	TGTGCCAGGGCCCAGACTAGCGGGGCAGAGACCCAGTACTTC	CARAQTSGAETQYF
TRBJ2-7	TRBV7-8	.	.	TGTGCCAGCAGCCAAGGACCCATGTCCTACGAGCAGTACTTC	CASSQGPMSYEQYF
TRBJ2-1	TRBV7-2	.	TRBD2	TGTGCCAGCAGCTTAGAAGCGGGAGTGGGTAATGAGCAGTTCTTC	CASSLEAGVGNEQFF
TRBJ1-1	TRBV10-3	few	.	TGTGCCATCAGTTCGACAGACAACACTGAAGCTTTCTTT	CAISSTDNTEAFF
TRBJ2-3	TRBV4-1	.	TRBD1	TGCGCCAGCAGCCAAGAACAGGGGGACAGGGGTACAGATACGCAGTATTTT	CASSQEQGDRGTDTQYF
TRBJ2-2	TRBV5-1	.	.	TGCGCCAGCAGCTTGGAGTTCTCCACCGGGGAGCTGTTTTTT	CASSLEFSTGELFF
TRBJ2-1	TRBV30	.	.	TGTGCCTGGACAGGGGGAGGACGGGAGCAGTTCTTC	CAWTGGGREQFF
TRBJ2-3	TRBV7-9	many	.	TGTGCCAGCAGCTTTGGGACAGATACGCAGTATTTT	CASSFGTDTQYF
TRBJ2-3	TRBV5-6	many	.	TGTGCCAGCAGCTTAAGGGCAGATACGCAGTATTTT	CASSLRADTQYF
TRBJ1-2	TRBV12-3/TRBV12-4	few	.	TGTGCCAGCAGTCCCACAGCTAACTATGGCTACACCTTC	CASSPTANYGYTF
TRBJ2-1	TRBV3-1	.	.	TGTGCCAGCAGCCAATCCCCGGGTTCCTACAATGAGCAGTTCTTC	CASSQSPGSYNEQFF
TRBJ2-3	TRBV7-9	.	.	TGTGCCAGCAGCCCCCCCAACATAGGCGCAGATACGCAGTATTTT	CASSPPNIGADTQYF
TRBJ2-3	TRBV18	many	.	TGTGCCAGCTCACCACCGATGTACGGTACGCAGTATTTT	CASSPPMYGTQYF
TRBJ2-5	TRBV2	.	TRBD2	TGTGCCAGCACAAAGGCGGGAGCGAGGGAGACCCAGTACTTC	CASTKAGARETQYF
TRBJ1-6	TRBV4-1	many	.	TGCGCCAGCAGCCAAGACCCGGACGCGGCCGGAACACCCCTCCACTTT	CASSQDPDAAGTPLHF
TRBJ2-5	TRBV13	.	.	TGTGCCAGGGGCCCCGAACAGGGATACGAGACCCAGTACTTC	CARGPEQGYETQYF
TRBJ1-2	TRBV19	.	.	TGTGCCAGTACCCCGTCACTGAACTATGGCTACACCTTC	CASTPSLNYGYTF
TRBJ1-5	TRBV27	.	TRBD1	TGTGCCAGCCGGTTTGGACAGGGGAATCAGCCCCAGCATTTT	CASRFGQGNQPQHF
TRBJ2-5	TRBV5-6	.	.	TGTGCCAGCAGGGCTGGACCGAGAGAGACCCAGTACTTC	CASRAGPRETQYF
TRBJ2-1	TRBV11-3	few	.	TGTGCCAGCTCGGGGCGGGGTGAGCAGTTCTTC	CASSGRGEQFF
TRBJ2-6	TRBV11-2	few	.	TGTGCCAGCAGCCTCGGGCAGGGGATTCGTCGCTATGGGGCCAACGTCCTGACTTTC	CASSLGQGIRRYGANVLTF
TRBJ2-2	TRBV19	.	TRBD1	TGTGCCAGTAGTATGGACAGGGTTGCGAACACCGGGGAGCTGTTTTTT	CASSMDRVANTGELFF
TRBJ2-5	TRBV2	few	.	TGTGCCAGCAGTGTAATGGGGGAGACCCAGTACTTC	CASSVMGETQYF
TRBJ2-3	TRBV2	.	.	TGTGCCAGCAGAGGGTTCACAGATACGCAGTATTTT	CASRGFTDTQYF
TRBJ2-2	TRBV4-3	few	.	TGCGCCAGCAGCCAAGATAGGGGGACGATGGCCGGGGAGCTGTTTTTT	CASSQDRGTMAGELFF
TRBJ1-3	TRBV5-1	many	.	TGCGCCAGCAGCTTGGAATCCCAGGGTATAGGAAACACCATATATTTT	CASSLESQGIGNTIYF
TRBJ2-4	TRBV24-1	many	TRBD1	TGTGCCACCAGTGATTCGGCAGGGGGCCCCCAACTAGCCAAAAACATTCAGTACTTC	CATSDSAGGPQLAKNIQYF
TRBJ2-2	TRBV12-3/TRBV12-4	many	.	TGTGCCAGCAGTCTTGTACCCGGGGAGCTGTTTTTT	CASSLVPGELFF
TRBJ2-1	TRBV20-1	many	TRBD2	TGCAGTGCTAGAGTATTAGCGGGGGGGTCCTACAATGAGCAGTTCTTC	CSARVLAGGSYNEQFF
TRBJ2-1	TRBV11-3	many	TRBD2	TGTGCCAGCAGTCCCCCTCCGGGGACTAGCGGGAAGAATGAGCAGTTCTTC	CASSPPPGTSGKNEQFF
TRBJ2-1	TRBV4-1	.	TRBD2	TGCGCCAGCAGCCAAGGTACTAGCGGGGGAGCTCTTTCCTACAATGAGCAGTTCTTC	CASSQGTSGGALSYNEQFF
TRBJ2-7	TRBV10-2	.	TRBD1	TGCGCCAGCAGTGACCGCATCAACAGGGGACGCTTAGCCGAGCAGTACTTC	CASSDRINRGRLAEQYF
TRBJ2-1	TRBV20-1	.	TRBD2	TGCAGTGCTAGACGGACTAGCGGGAGTAACTCCTACAATGAGCAGTTCTTC	CSARRTSGSNSYNEQFF